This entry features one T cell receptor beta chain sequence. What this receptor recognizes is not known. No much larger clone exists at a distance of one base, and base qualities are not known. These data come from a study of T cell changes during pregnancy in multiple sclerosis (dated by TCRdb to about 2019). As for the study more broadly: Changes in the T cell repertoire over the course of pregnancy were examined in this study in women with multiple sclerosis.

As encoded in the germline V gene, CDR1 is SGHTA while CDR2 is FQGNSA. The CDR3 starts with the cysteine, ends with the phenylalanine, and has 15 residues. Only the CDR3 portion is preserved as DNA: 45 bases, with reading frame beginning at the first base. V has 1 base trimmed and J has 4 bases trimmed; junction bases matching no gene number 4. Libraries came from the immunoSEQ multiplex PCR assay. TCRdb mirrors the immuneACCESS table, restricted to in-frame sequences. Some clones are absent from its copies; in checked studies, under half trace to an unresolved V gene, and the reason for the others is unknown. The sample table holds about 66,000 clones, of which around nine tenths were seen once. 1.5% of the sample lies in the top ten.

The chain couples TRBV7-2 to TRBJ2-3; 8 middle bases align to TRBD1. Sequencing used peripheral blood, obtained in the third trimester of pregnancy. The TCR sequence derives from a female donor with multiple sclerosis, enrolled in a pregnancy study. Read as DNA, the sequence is TGTGCCAGCAGCTTAGGACAGGGGATAGCAGATACGCAGTATTTT. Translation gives CASSLGQGIADTQYF.